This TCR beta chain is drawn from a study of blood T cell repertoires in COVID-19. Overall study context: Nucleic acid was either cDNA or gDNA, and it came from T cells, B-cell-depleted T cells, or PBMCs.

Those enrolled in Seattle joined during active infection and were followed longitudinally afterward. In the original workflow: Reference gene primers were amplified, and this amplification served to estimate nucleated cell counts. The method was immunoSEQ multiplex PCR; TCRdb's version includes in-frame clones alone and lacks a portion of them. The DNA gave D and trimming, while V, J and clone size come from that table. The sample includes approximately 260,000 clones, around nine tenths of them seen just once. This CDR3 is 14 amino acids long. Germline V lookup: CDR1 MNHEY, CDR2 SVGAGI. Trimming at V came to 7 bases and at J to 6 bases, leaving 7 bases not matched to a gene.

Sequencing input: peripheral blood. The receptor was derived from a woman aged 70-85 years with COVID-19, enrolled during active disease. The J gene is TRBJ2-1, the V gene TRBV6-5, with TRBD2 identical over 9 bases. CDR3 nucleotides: TGTGCCAGCATGCTTAGCGGGAGTGTCAATGAGCAGTTCTTC. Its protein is CASMLSGSVNEQFF.